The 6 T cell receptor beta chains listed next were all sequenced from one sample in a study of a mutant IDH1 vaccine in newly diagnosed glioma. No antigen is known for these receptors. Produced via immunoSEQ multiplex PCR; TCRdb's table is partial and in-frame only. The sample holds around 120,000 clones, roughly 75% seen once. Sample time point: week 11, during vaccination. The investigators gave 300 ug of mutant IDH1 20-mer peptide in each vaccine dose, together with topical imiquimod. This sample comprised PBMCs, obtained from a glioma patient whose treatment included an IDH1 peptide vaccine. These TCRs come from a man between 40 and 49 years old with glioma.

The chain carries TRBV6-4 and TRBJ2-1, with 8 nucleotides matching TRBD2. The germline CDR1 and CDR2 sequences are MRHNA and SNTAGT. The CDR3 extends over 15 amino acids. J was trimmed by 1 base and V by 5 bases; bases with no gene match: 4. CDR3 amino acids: CASSRAGESYNEQFF. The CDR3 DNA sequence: TGTGCCAGCAGTCGAGCGGGAGAGTCCTACAATGAGCAGTTCTTC.

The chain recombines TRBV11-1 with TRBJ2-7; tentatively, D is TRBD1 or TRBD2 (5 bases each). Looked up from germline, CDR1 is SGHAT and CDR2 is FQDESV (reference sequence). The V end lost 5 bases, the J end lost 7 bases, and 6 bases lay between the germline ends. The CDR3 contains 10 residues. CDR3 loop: CASSGGEQYF. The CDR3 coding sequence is TGTGCCAGCAGCGGGGGAGAGCAGTACTTC.

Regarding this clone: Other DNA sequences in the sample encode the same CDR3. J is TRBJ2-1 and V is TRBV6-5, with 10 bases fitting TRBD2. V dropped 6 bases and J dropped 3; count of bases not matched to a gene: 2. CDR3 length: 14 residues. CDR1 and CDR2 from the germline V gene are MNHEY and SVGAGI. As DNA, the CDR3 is TGTGCCAGCAGGGGACTAGCGCTCTACAATGAGCAGTTCTTC. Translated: CASRGLALYNEQFF.

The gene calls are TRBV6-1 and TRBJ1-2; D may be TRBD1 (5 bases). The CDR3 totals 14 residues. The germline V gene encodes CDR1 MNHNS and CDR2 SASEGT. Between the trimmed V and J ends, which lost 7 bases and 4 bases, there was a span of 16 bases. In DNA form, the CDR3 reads TGTGCCAGCACTCCGGGGGGAACGGGCTATGGCTACACCTTC. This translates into CASTPGGTGYGYTF.

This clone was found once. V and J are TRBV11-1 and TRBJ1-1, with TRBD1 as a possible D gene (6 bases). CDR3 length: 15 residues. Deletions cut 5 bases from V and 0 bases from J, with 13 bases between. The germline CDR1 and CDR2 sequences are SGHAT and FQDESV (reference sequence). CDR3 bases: TGTGCCAGCAGCGTCACAGGGCCAATGAACACTGAAGCTTTCTTT. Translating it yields CASSVTGPMNTEAFF.

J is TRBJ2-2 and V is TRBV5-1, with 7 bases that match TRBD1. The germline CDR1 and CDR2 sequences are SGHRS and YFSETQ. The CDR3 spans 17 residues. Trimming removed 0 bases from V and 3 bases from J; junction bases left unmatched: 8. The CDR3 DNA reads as TGCGCCAGCAGCTTGGACAGGGGCGGTTTCCACACCGGGGAGCTGTTTTTT. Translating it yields CASSLDRGGFHTGELFF. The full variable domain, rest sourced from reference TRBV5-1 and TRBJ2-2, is KAGVTQTPRYLIKTRGQQVTLSCSPISGHRSVSWYQQTPGQGLQFLFEYFSETQRNKGNFPGRFSGRQFSNSRSEMNVSTLELGDSALYLCASSLDRGGFHTGELFFGEGSRLTVL.